Sequencing of this T cell receptor beta chain was carried out in a study of T cells after yellow fever vaccination. For the study at large: SMART-Seq v4 Ultra Low Input served to prepare low-cell-number fractions. Study-level results: CD4 and CD8 compartments shared a small share of clonotypes, likely from convergent recombination. Reappearing after the booster were most of the clones from primary vaccination (96% CD4, 88% CD8).

This CDR3 contains 13 residues. V trimming: 5 bases; J trimming: 10 bases; junction bases outside the gene matches: 10. The TCR cDNA carried a universal primer site and UMIs from 5'RACE template switching. TCRdb itself ran the 5' RACE reads through MiXCR, one entry per CDR3 protein. The table lists 140,000 to 150,000 distinct CDR3 sequences, about 6.9% of them singletons. In its sample, this clonotype was seen many times. Its antigen is unknown. The sequencing used CD4+ T cells sorted from PBMCs, collected 10 days after the yellow fever booster vaccination. The V and J genes are TRBV12-3 or TRBV12-4 and TRBJ1-1; 7 nucleotides line up with TRBD1. This TCR came from a man in his thirties or forties who received the YFV17D yellow fever vaccine. CDR3 bases: TGTGCCAGCAGTCCAAGAAGTACAGGGGTAGCTTTCTTT. Its protein is CASSPRSTGVAFF.